Listed below are T cell receptor beta chains from one sample, sequenced in a study of beta chain features in type 1 diabetes. Data came from immunoSEQ multiplex PCR; TCRdb stores just in-frame clones and leaves some out. Of some 44,000 clones listed, 50% are singletons. Material: stem cell memory CD4+ T cells from blood. The receptors stem from a woman aged 25 to 39 in good health. CDR3s include the opening cysteine and the closing phenylalanine or tryptophan. Fields, in order: J gene, V gene, clone size, D gene, CDR3 protein. D genes are given only for firm matches. Expanded clones are given a class, and other clones once, few, many or no size at all.

TRBJ1-1	TRBV18	NA	NA	CASSQDRGSGNTEAFF
TRBJ2-1	TRBV6-1	once	NA	CASRELPGVLGGSIRNEQFF
TRBJ1-5	TRBV10-3	few	TRBD1	CAISALGTGDQPQHF
TRBJ1-2	TRBV18	NA	NA	CASSPPSRSDGGYTF
TRBJ1-1	TRBV5-1	few	NA	CASSNVDRQTEAFF
TRBJ2-1	TRBV4-2	NA	TRBD2	CASSQGTSGSVEQFF
TRBJ1-2	TRBV25-1	NA	TRBD1	CASSEAGTGSNYGYTF
TRBJ2-1	TRBV29-1	NA	NA	CSVEVDSPSSYNEQFF
TRBJ1-4	TRBV5-4	NA	NA	CASSLGGQEAEKLFF
TRBJ2-7	TRBV7-6	NA	TRBD1	CASSWGQGTYEQYF
TRBJ2-5	TRBV30	few	NA	CAWSVAQFQETQYF
TRBJ1-2	TRBV4-3	NA	TRBD1	CASSRGFPGQGSNYGYTF
TRBJ2-3	TRBV10-2	few	TRBD2	CASRSTSGTDTQYF
TRBJ2-4	TRBV5-5	NA	NA	CASSLFEGNIQYF
TRBJ1-1	TRBV7-9	few	NA	CASSLGTGTNTEAFF
TRBJ1-1	TRBV5-6	few	NA	CASSLNTEAFF
TRBJ2-3	TRBV7-2	NA	TRBD2	CASSLVGLGTDTQYF
TRBJ2-5	TRBV9	NA	TRBD2	CASSSPSGQETQYF
TRBJ2-2	TRBV5-1	NA	NA	CASSLVSGSTGELFF
TRBJ2-5	TRBV9	few	TRBD2	CASSSSRTGGQETQYF
TRBJ2-7	TRBV28	NA	NA	CASTTARQVYF
TRBJ1-5	TRBV7-9	few	TRBD1	CASSLGTGGAGNQPQHF
TRBJ2-3	TRBV19	NA	TRBD2	CASSFETSGRSGADTQYF
TRBJ1-2	TRBV27	NA	TRBD1	CASSKGQAPVGYTF
TRBJ2-7	TRBV18	NA	NA	CASSPEDSSYEQYF
TRBJ1-2	TRBV30	NA	TRBD1	CALQGANYGYTF
TRBJ2-6	TRBV14	many	TRBD2	CASGRGSGANVLTF
TRBJ2-3	TRBV18	medium-sized	TRBD2	CASSPLAELGDTQYF
TRBJ2-2	TRBV7-3	NA	NA	CASSRQSNTGELFF
TRBJ2-3	TRBV12-2	NA	NA	CASRLKPQREAGDTQYF
TRBJ1-1	TRBV7-9	few	NA	CASSRGWGGAFF
TRBJ2-7	TRBV6-5	NA	TRBD2	CASRPPVGGIHEQYF
TRBJ2-7	TRBV23-1	NA	TRBD1	CASRMPGQRSPEQYF
TRBJ2-1	TRBV19	few	TRBD2	CASSRLAGEWNEQFF
TRBJ2-5	TRBV2	NA	TRBD2	CASSARGGETQYF
TRBJ2-1	TRBV7-8	NA	TRBD2	CASSSAGGRREEQFF
TRBJ2-7	TRBV5-1	NA	TRBD1	CASSLASGTGSYEQYF
TRBJ1-4	TRBV19	NA	TRBD1	CASSITGDDEKLFF
TRBJ2-5	TRBV5-6	NA	NA	CASSLRETQYF
TRBJ2-5	TRBV18	medium-sized	TRBD2	CASSPTSGQETQYF
TRBJ2-1	TRBV7-2	NA	NA	CASSSAGGNNEQFF
TRBJ1-1	TRBV2	NA	TRBD1	CASKRVQGGDTEAFF
TRBJ2-5	TRBV9	NA	TRBD1	CASSTQGAGEETQYF
TRBJ2-2	TRBV19	few	TRBD1	CASRAGGRTGELFF